This entry lists 9 T cell receptor beta chains sequenced from one sample in a study of shared clonotypes between healthy human individuals. This table comes from immunoSEQ multiplex PCR, and its TCRdb copy is limited to in-frame clones, with some not included. In the table there are over a million clones, more than 95% of which are singletons. The specimen sequenced was naive CD4+ T cells sorted from blood. Sample subset: CD45RA+ positively selected. The receptors were sampled from a man younger than 45 in good health.

Comments on this clone: The same CDR3 also results from other DNA sequences found in this sample. The chain combines TRBV18 with TRBJ2-7, with D possibly being TRBD1 (6 bases). This CDR3 region has 14 residues. Trimming stripped 3 bases from V and 1 base from J, with 10 bases between. Germline CDR1 reads KGHSH; CDR2 reads LQKENI. The CDR3 region is CASSPETGSYEQYF. For the CDR3, the DNA is TGTGCCAGCTCACCTGAGACAGGTTCCTACGAGCAGTACTTC.

The rearrangement joins TRBV7-9 to TRBJ1-5; no clear D. The CDR3 covers 14 residues. Germline V CDR1 and CDR2: SEHNR, FQNEAQ (reference sequence). With 5 bases removed from V and 0 bases from J, the gap between germline ends came to 8 bases. The CDR3 bases are TGTGCCAGCAGCGCCGATTATAGCAATCAGCCCCAGCATTTT. It translates to CASSADYSNQPQHF.

The V gene is TRBV7-9, the J gene TRBJ1-4, with D possibly being TRBD1 (6 bases). V lost 5 bases and J 0 bases, leaving 16 bases between the germline ends. Germline V gives CDR1 SEHNR, CDR2 FQNEAQ (reference sequence). CDR3 length: 17 residues. The CDR3 nucleotides are TGTGCCAGCAGCCTGGGGCAGGGGATTGCAACTAATGAAAAACTGTTTTTT. This gives the protein CASSLGQGIATNEKLFF.

The V call is TRBV6-6, the J call TRBJ2-6, with D perhaps TRBD1 (6 bases). Germline CDR1 is MNHNY and CDR2 is SVGAGI (reference sequence). This CDR3 comprises 15 residues. V gave up 8 bases and J gave up 2 bases, with 13 bases separating them. CDR3 coding DNA: TGTGCCAGCGACGACAGGTCCACTGGGGCCAACGTCCTGACTTTC. Protein product: CASDDRSTGANVLTF.

The V and J genes are TRBV18 and TRBJ2-1; 9 positions match TRBD2. Germline V gene lookup returns CDR1 KGHSH and CDR2 LQKENI. The V gene end was trimmed by 2 bases and the J gene end by 2 bases; junction bases not matched to a gene: 7. CDR3 size: 17 residues. The CDR3 nucleotides read TGTGCCAGCTCACCATTCTCGCGACTAGCGGCCTACAATGAGCAGTTCTTC. Its protein is CASSPFSRLAAYNEQFF.

This chain links TRBV19 with TRBJ2-7, with D uncertain. Germline-derived CDR1 and CDR2 are LNHDA and SQIVND (reference sequence). V lost 9 bases, J lost 0 bases, and 9 bases lay in between. The CDR3 length is 12 residues. The CDR3 region has the DNA TGTGCCAGCCTCTCGACCTCCTACGAGCAGTACTTC. Translation: CASLSTSYEQYF.

The chain couples TRBV6-5 to TRBJ2-5; the D call may be TRBD1 or TRBD2 (5 bases each). This CDR3 is 16 amino acids long. Germline CDR1 and CDR2: MNHEY and SVGAGI. Trimming cost V 4 bases and J 9 bases, with 24 bases left between them. CDR3 sequence (DNA): TGTGCCAGCAGTTCCCGCCCATCGGCAGGGTCGGGGTCCCAGTACTTC. Amino acid sequence: CASSSRPSAGSGSQYF.

CDR3 region: CASSEVDSGTQYF. CDR3 sequence (DNA): TGTGCCAGCAGTGAAGTGGACTCCGGTACGCAGTATTTT. The rearrangement uses TRBV6-1 and TRBJ2-3, with a tentative D call TRBD2 (5 bases). CDR3 size: 13 residues. The germline CDR1 and CDR2 sequences are MNHNS and SASEGT. Trimming cost V 1 base and J 8 bases, with 10 bases left between them.

The chain carries TRBV7-9 and TRBJ1-3; D perhaps matches TRBD1 (5 bases). CDR1 is SEHNR and CDR2 is FQNEAQ in the germline V gene (reference sequence). Trimming cost V 4 bases and J 0 bases, with 10 bases left between them. The CDR3 length is 15 residues. CDR3 in amino acids: CASSSTTDSGNTIYF. The DNA of the CDR3 is TGTGCCAGCAGCTCCACGACAGACTCTGGAAACACCATATATTTT.